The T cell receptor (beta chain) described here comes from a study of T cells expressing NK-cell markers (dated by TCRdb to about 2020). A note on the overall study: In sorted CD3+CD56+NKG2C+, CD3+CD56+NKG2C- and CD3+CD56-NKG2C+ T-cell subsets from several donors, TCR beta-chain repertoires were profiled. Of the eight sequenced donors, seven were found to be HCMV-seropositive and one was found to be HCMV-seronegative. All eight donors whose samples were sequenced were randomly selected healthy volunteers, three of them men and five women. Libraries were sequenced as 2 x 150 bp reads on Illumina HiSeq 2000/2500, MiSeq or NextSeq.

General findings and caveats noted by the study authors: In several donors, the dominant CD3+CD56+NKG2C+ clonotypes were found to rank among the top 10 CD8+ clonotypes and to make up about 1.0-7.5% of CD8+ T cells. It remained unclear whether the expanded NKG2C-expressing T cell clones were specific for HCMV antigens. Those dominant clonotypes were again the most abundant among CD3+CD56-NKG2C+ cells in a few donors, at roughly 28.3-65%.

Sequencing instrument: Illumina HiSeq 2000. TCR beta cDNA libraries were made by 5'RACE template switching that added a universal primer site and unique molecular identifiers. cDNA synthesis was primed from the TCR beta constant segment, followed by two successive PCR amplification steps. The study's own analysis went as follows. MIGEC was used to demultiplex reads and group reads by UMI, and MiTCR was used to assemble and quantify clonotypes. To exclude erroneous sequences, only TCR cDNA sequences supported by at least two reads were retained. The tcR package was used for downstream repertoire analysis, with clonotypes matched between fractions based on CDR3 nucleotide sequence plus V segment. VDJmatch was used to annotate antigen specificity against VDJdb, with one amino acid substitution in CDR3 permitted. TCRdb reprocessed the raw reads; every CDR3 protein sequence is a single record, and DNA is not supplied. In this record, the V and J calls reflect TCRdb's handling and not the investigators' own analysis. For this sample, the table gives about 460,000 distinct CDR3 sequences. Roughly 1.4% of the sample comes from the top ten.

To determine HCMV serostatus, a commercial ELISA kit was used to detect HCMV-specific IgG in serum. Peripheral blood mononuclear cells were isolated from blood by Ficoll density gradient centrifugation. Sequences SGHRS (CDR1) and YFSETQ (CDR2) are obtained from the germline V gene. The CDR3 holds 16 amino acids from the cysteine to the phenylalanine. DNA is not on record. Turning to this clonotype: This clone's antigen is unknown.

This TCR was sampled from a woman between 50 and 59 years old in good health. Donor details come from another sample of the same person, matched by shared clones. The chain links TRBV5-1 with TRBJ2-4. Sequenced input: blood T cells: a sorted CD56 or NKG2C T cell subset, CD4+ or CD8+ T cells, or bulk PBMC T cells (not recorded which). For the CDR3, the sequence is CASSLGRELTKNIQYF.